This TCR beta chain was sequenced during a study of PD-1 blockade in classical Hodgkin lymphoma. Study observations and caveats: Excluded were patients who started nivolumab under 1 year after ASCT, a group that had lower diversity.

Germline loops: CDR1 SGDLS, CDR2 YYNGEE. The ends were cut back, 4 bases at V and 5 bases at J, with 14 bases in the middle. The CDR3 is made up of 14 amino acids. There was relapse after autologous stem cell transplantation in every patient, and there was variation in brentuximab vedotin exposure. Reported best responses ranged across complete response, partial response or progressive disease. This table comes from immunoSEQ multiplex PCR, and its TCRdb copy is limited to in-frame clones, with some not included. The sample has approximately 160,000 clones, about four fifths seen once; the top ten hold 7.5% to 10%. A remark on this clone: The antigen remains unidentified.

Source: peripheral blood mononuclear cells (PBMCs), taken before the second cycle of nivolumab. The sequence was obtained from a human donor with classical Hodgkin lymphoma. The rearrangement links TRBV9 to TRBJ2-3, with D perhaps TRBD2 (6 bases). The CDR3 protein is CASSPIPGGDTQYF. CDR3 bases: TGTGCCAGCAGCCCTATCCCCGGGGGAGATACGCAGTATTTT.